Each of the 8 T cell receptor beta chains below was sequenced from the same sample in a study of monozygotic twins with inflammatory bowel disease. TCRdb re-analyzed the 5' RACE reads; it lists each CDR3 protein once, without DNA. This sample contains 350,000 to 500,000 distinct CDR3 sequences. Sequences were obtained from blood. The receptors originated from a human donor with ulcerative colitis or Crohn's disease, or a healthy co-twin of an affected twin (not recorded which).

This rearrangement joins TRBV6-2 or TRBV6-3 to TRBJ2-1; the TRBD2 assignment by TCRdb is unverifiable without DNA. CDR3 length: 18 amino acids. CDR1 is MNHEY, CDR2 SVGEGT, per germline. This CDR3 reads CASSRGSGRMSSYNEQFF.

The chain links TRBV29-1 to TRBJ2-7; TCRdb's D call, TRBD1, is unchecked because there is no DNA. The CDR3 has 12 amino acids. CDR1 is SQVTM and CDR2 is ANQGSEA in the germline V gene. The CDR3 spells CSVGVDTYEQYF.

The gene calls are TRBV7-2 and TRBJ2-5; the TRBD1 assignment by TCRdb is unverifiable without DNA. CDR3 size: 15 residues. Germline V gene data show CDR1 as SGHTA and CDR2 as FQGNSA. The CDR3 spells CASSLAPGQRETQYF.

The chain uses TRBV4-1 and TRBJ1-1. Germline CDR1 and CDR2: MGHRA and YSYEKL. This CDR3 spans 15 amino acids. CDR3 residues: CASSHFVQMNTEAFF.

This chain uses TRBV3-1 with TRBJ2-7. The CDR3 length is 16 residues. Germline V lookup: CDR1 LGHDT, CDR2 YNNKEL (reference sequence). CDR3 sequence reads: CASSQPMAANLYEQYF.

The V and J genes are TRBV7-3 and TRBJ2-3. Germline values: CDR1 SGHTA, CDR2 FQGTGA. This CDR3 region has 14 residues. The CDR3 sequence is CASSFEPSTDTQYF.

The V and J genes are TRBV28 and TRBJ2-1; TCRdb outputs TRBD1, but without DNA this stays unchecked. CDR3 size: 17 residues. The germline CDR1 and CDR2 sequences are MDHEN and SYDVKM. CDR3 sequence reads: CASSLFKTGGADNEQFF.

V and J are TRBV20-1 and TRBJ2-3. Germline lookup yields CDR1 DFQATT and CDR2 SNEGSKA (reference sequence). The CDR3 loop spans 13 amino acids. The CDR3: CSARVPKRDTQYF.